This TCR beta chain was observed in a study of blood T cell repertoires in COVID-19. Overall study: Sources were T cells, B-cell-depleted T cells, or PBMCs; the material itself was cDNA or gDNA.

Only in-frame clones appear in the TCRdb table, and some are missing; sequencing was by immunoSEQ multiplex PCR. The sample carries more than 50,000 clones, 80% to 85% recorded once. Germline loops: CDR1 LNHDA, CDR2 SQIVND (reference sequence). The CDR3 length is 15 residues. V shed 7 bases and J shed 1 base, with 16 bases lying between them. The sequenced sample consisted of peripheral blood. This clonotype originated in a human donor in a cohort sampled during active COVID-19. The V call is TRBV19, the J call TRBJ1-2, with D possibly being TRBD1 (5 bases). This CDR3 is CASISRGELNYGYTF. Written as DNA, the CDR3 is TGTGCCAGTATAAGCCGGGGGGAGCTTAACTATGGCTACACCTTC.